Shown below are 30 T cell receptor beta chains from a single sample sequenced in a study of T cell responses to AZD1222 COVID-19 vaccine. Measured with immunoSEQ multiplex PCR; TCRdb has only the in-frame clones, and not every one. The table shows fewer than 150,000 clones, with around nine tenths occurring only once. Sequenced here: peripheral blood, sampled 28 days after the second AZD1222 dose. These receptors originate from an adult who received the AZD1222 COVID-19 vaccine.

This clone was detected only a few times. This sequence joins TRBV18 and TRBJ2-7; D might be TRBD1 (6 bases). CDR3 length: 14 amino acids. The V end lost 5 bases, the J end lost 2 bases, and 13 bases lay between the germline ends. Germline V gives CDR1 KGHSH, CDR2 LQKENI. The CDR3 bases are TGTGCCAGCTCATCCGGACAGTCCACCTACGAGCAGTACTTC. It yields the protein CASSSGQSTYEQYF.

The chain employs TRBV2 and TRBJ1-1, with 8 bases that match TRBD1. J lost 1 base, V lost 6 bases, and 4 bases had no gene match. The germline V gene encodes CDR1 SNHLY and CDR2 FYNNEI. CDR3 length equals 14 residues. The CDR3 spells CASRTGAGNTEAFF. The CDR3 DNA reads as TGTGCCAGCAGGACAGGGGCTGGGAACACTGAAGCTTTCTTT. Using reference TRBV2 and TRBJ1-1 for the parts outside the CDR3, the full variable domain is EPEVTQTPSHQVTQMGQEVILRCVPISNHLYFYWYRQILGQKVEFLVSFYNNEISEKSEIFDDQFSVERPDGSNFTLKIRSTKLEDSAMYFCASRTGAGNTEAFFGQGTRLTVV.

The chain employs TRBV12-3 or TRBV12-4 and TRBJ2-7, with unresolved D. With 6 bases removed from V and 3 bases from J, the gap between germline ends came to 12 bases. The CDR3 covers 13 residues. CDR3 amino acids: CASSPKPSYEQYF. The CDR3 coding sequence is TGTGCCAGCAGCCCAAAACCTAGCTACGAGCAGTACTTC.

The CDR3 is CAWNRDSDRGEQYF. CDR3 nucleotides: TGTGCCTGGAACCGGGACAGCGATCGCGGCGAGCAGTACTTC. The rearrangement links TRBV30 to TRBJ2-7, with 7 nucleotides matching TRBD1. The CDR3 covers 14 residues. The trim removed 4 bases at V and 6 bases at J, leaving 12 bases unmatched. Germline V gene data show CDR1 as GTSNPN and CDR2 as SVGIG (reference sequence). Full variable domain (outside the CDR3, taken from reference TRBV30 and TRBJ2-7): SQTIHQWPATLVQPVGSPLSLECTVEGTSNPNLYWYRQAAGRGLQLLFYSVGIGQISSEVPQNLSASRPQDRQFILSSKKLLLSDSGFYLCAWNRDSDRGEQYFGPGTRLTVT.

This clone appeared a few times. V gene TRBV5-4 combines with J gene TRBJ2-3; 12 bases map to TRBD2. Germline loops: CDR1 SGHNT, CDR2 YYREEE (reference sequence). J lost 1 base, V lost 0 bases, and 6 bases had no gene match. CDR3 length equals 18 residues. The CDR3 DNA sequence: TGTGCCAGCAGCTTGGCCCCCACTAGCGGGGGGCGCACAGATACGCAGTATTTT. Its translation is CASSLAPTSGGRTDTQYF.

The rearrangement uses TRBV25-1 and TRBJ2-7, with D possibly TRBD1 on 5 matching bases. Trimming took off 6 bases at V and 4 bases at J, with 10 bases between the two ends. The CDR3 extends over 12 amino acids. Germline CDR1 reads MGHDK; CDR2 reads SYGVNS. CDR3 residues: CASRGPLYEQYF. The CDR3 DNA reads as TGTGCCAGCAGGGGGCCGCTGTACGAGCAGTACTTC.

The CDR3 DNA sequence: TGTGCCAGCAGCCAAGGAGGGGGCATTTGGGGAAAACTGTTTTTT. It yields the protein CASSQGGGIWGKLFF. This chain connects TRBV3-1 (or the pseudogene TRBV3-2) to TRBJ1-4, with 7 bases fitting TRBD1. The germline gives CDR1 LGHDT, CDR2 YNNKEL (reference sequence). With 1 base clipped from V and 10 bases from J, the junction kept 9 bases outside the gene matches. The CDR3 loop spans 15 amino acids.

The chain combines TRBV3-1 (or the pseudogene TRBV3-2) with TRBJ1-5; 7 bases match TRBD1. The CDR3 is 15 residues long. Germline trimming cut 4 bases from V and 5 bases from J; bases unmatched to any gene: 8. Germline lookup yields CDR1 LGHDT and CDR2 YNNKEL (reference sequence). CDR3 nucleotides: TGTGCCAGCAGCCCGTCGGGACAGCTACATCAGCCCCAGCATTTT. The encoded protein is CASSPSGQLHQPQHF.

The chain employs TRBV28 and TRBJ1-2; D perhaps matches TRBD1 (5 bases). The germline gives CDR1 MDHEN, CDR2 SYDVKM. CDR3 size: 13 residues. V shed 7 bases and J shed 8 bases, with 17 bases lying between them. Here the CDR3 DNA reads TGTGCCAGCACCCCACGGGGGTGGGAGGGCTACACCTTC. The encoded protein is CASTPRGWEGYTF.

Details on this clone: Different DNA sequences within this sample yield the same CDR3. The gene calls are TRBV5-1 and TRBJ1-4; D is unresolved. The length of the CDR3 is 14 residues. Trimming removed 0 bases at V and 0 bases at J, with 3 bases between. Germline CDR1 reads SGHRS; CDR2 reads YFSETQ. CDR3 residues: CASSLGATNEKLFF. In DNA form, the CDR3 reads TGCGCCAGCAGCTTGGGAGCAACTAATGAAAAACTGTTTTTT.

The chain has TRBV19 and TRBJ1-5; possible D gene TRBD1, 6 bases. The CDR3 is 14 residues long. With 6 bases removed from V and 7 bases from J, the gap between germline ends came to 16 bases. Germline CDR1 is LNHDA and CDR2 is SQIVND (reference sequence). CDR3 protein: CASSTRRGDQPQHF. CDR3 nucleotides: TGTGCCAGTAGCACCCGTAGGGGGGACCAGCCCCAGCATTTT.

The J gene is TRBJ1-5, the V gene TRBV27, with a tentative D call TRBD1 (5 bases). Germline CDR1 and CDR2: MNHEY and SMNVEV (reference sequence). Between the trimmed V and J ends, which lost 8 bases and 5 bases, there was a span of 16 bases. The CDR3 runs 14 residues. CDR3: CASQRGEGDQPQHF. CDR3 coding DNA: TGTGCCAGCCAAAGGGGCGAAGGTGATCAGCCCCAGCATTTT.

The chain links TRBV2 to TRBJ1-5; D uncertain. The CDR3 totals 15 residues. Germline lookup yields CDR1 SNHLY and CDR2 FYNNEI. Deletions cut 1 base from V and 2 bases from J, with 9 bases between. This CDR3 is CASSEDGKGNQPQHF. CDR3 bases: TGTGCCAGCAGTGAAGATGGAAAGGGCAATCAGCCCCAGCATTTT.

This clone was recorded once. The V gene is TRBV10-3, the J gene TRBJ2-1, with 12 bases identical to TRBD2. Trimming removed 4 bases from V and 4 bases from J; junction bases left unmatched: 2. CDR3 length equals 15 residues. Germline CDR1 is ENHRY and CDR2 is SYGVKD. The CDR3 protein is CAISGTSGNYNEQFF. The CDR3 nucleotides are TGTGCCATCAGTGGGACTAGCGGGAATTACAATGAGCAGTTCTTC.

The V gene is TRBV18, the J gene TRBJ1-1; 8 nucleotides match TRBD1. Trimming cost V 8 bases and J 2 bases; bases outside gene matches: 4. The CDR3 is made up of 13 amino acids. Per germline, CDR1 KGHSH and CDR2 LQKENI. The CDR3 nucleotides are TGTGCCAGCCGGCAGGGGGCTAACACTGAAGCTTTCTTT. The encoded protein is CASRQGANTEAFF.

This chain connects TRBV19 to TRBJ2-7; D is unresolved. There are 14 residues in the CDR3. Trimming stripped 1 base from V and 6 bases from J, with 13 bases between. Germline values: CDR1 LNHDA, CDR2 SQIVND (reference sequence). The CDR3 sequence: CASSIAPGRLEQYF. DNA of the CDR3: TGTGCCAGTAGTATAGCCCCGGGCCGCCTCGAGCAGTACTTC.

This clone was seen more than once but under ten times. The chain joins TRBV15 to TRBJ2-2; no clear D. Deletions cut 5 bases from V and 2 bases from J, with 9 bases between. Germline V lookup: CDR1 LNHNV, CDR2 YYDKDF (reference sequence). CDR3 length equals 14 residues. CDR3 residues: CATSPRLNTGELFF. The CDR3 DNA sequence: TGTGCCACCAGCCCCCGCCTCAACACCGGGGAGCTGTTTTTT.

The chain links TRBV19 to TRBJ1-2; no definite D call. From germline, CDR1 is LNHDA and CDR2 SQIVND (reference sequence). The ends were cut back, 1 base at V and 8 bases at J, with 8 bases in the middle. The CDR3 spans 12 residues. CDR3 protein: CASSIVVGGYTF. CDR3 DNA: TGTGCCAGTAGTATAGTGGTCGGAGGCTACACCTTC.

This clone has just one count. The V and J genes are TRBV27 and TRBJ1-5; 7 nucleotides line up with TRBD1. The CDR3 runs to 15 residues. CDR1 MNHEY and CDR2 SMNVEV come from the germline V gene (reference sequence). The V and J ends lost 4 bases and 6 bases, in that order; junction bases with no gene match: 9. CDR3 DNA: TGTGCCAGCAGTTCGGAGGGGGCGATCGGTCAGCCCCAGCATTTT. Its translation is CASSSEGAIGQPQHF.

The rearrangement joins TRBV15 to TRBJ1-5; D remains ambiguous. The CDR3 loop spans 15 amino acids. CDR1 is LNHNV and CDR2 is YYDKDF in the germline V gene (reference sequence). The germline V and J ends were trimmed by 8 bases and 0 bases, with 14 bases remaining between them. The CDR3 sequence is CATGKGIYSNQPQHF. The DNA for the CDR3 is TGTGCCACCGGGAAAGGGATCTATAGCAATCAGCCCCAGCATTTT.

The chain employs TRBV7-3 and TRBJ2-7; the D call may be TRBD1 or TRBD2 (5 bases each). The CDR3 extends over 17 amino acids. With 6 bases removed from V and 2 bases from J, the gap between germline ends came to 23 bases. The V gene's germline CDR1 is SGHTA and CDR2 FQGTGA. CDR3 sequence: CASRLTGGSGLTYEQYF. The CDR3 DNA is TGTGCCAGCAGACTCACTGGGGGATCGGGGCTAACCTACGAGCAGTACTTC.

The J gene is TRBJ1-2, the V gene TRBV5-1; TRBD1 might be the D (6 bases). The germline V gene encodes CDR1 SGHRS and CDR2 YFSETQ. This CDR3 contains 15 residues. Trimming took off 2 bases at V and 2 bases at J, with 13 bases between the two ends. CDR3 bases: TGCGCCAGCAGCTTCCGGACAGACCAGAACTATGGCTACACCTTC. This gives the protein CASSFRTDQNYGYTF. Using reference TRBV5-1 and TRBJ1-2 for the parts outside the CDR3, the full variable domain is KAGVTQTPRYLIKTRGQQVTLSCSPISGHRSVSWYQQTPGQGLQFLFEYFSETQRNKGNFPGRFSGRQFSNSRSEMNVSTLELGDSALYLCASSFRTDQNYGYTFGSGTRLTVV.

The chain uses TRBV18 and TRBJ1-5; possible D gene TRBD1, 6 bases. V gave up 4 bases and J gave up 7 bases, with 11 bases separating them. This CDR3 has 13 amino acids. Germline-derived CDR1 and CDR2 are KGHSH and LQKENI. In DNA, the CDR3 is TGTGCCAGCTCACTGGGGGGCTTACAGCCCCAGCATTTT. It is translated as CASSLGGLQPQHF.

The rearrangement joins TRBV7-3 to TRBJ2-5; 7 bases are shared with TRBD2. From germline, CDR1 is SGHTA and CDR2 FQGTGA. V dropped 5 bases and J dropped 5; count of bases not matched to a gene: 8. The CDR3 sequence is 14 residues long. The DNA for the CDR3 is TGTGCCAGCAGCATCCAAGCCGGGGGGGAGACCCAGTACTTC. It yields the protein CASSIQAGGETQYF.

The chain is built from TRBV7-3 and TRBJ2-7; 7 bases line up with TRBD1. Germline assignment: CDR1 SGHTA and CDR2 FQGTGA. This CDR3 has 15 amino acids. V was pared by 5 bases and J by 2 bases, with 9 bases of the junction left unmatched. CDR3: CASSLAGGLAYEQYF. The CDR3 bases are TGTGCCAGCAGCCTCGCAGGGGGATTAGCCTACGAGCAGTACTTC.

The rearrangement joins TRBV28 to TRBJ1-5; D is uncertain. Trimming removed 7 bases at V and 0 bases at J, with 10 bases between. Per the germline V gene, CDR1 is MDHEN and CDR2 is SYDVKM. This CDR3 contains 14 residues. In DNA form, the CDR3 reads TGTGCCAGCAACGACGGATATAGCAATCAGCCCCAGCATTTT. Translated, it gives CASNDGYSNQPQHF.

V is TRBV18 and J is TRBJ1-1, with D perhaps TRBD1 (5 bases). CDR1 is KGHSH, CDR2 LQKENI, per germline. V was clipped by 4 bases and J by 2 bases, with 17 bases between them. The CDR3 length is 16 residues. The DNA for the CDR3 is TGTGCCAGCTCACGTTGGGCCCCCGGGGCCAACACTGAAGCTTTCTTT. Protein sequence: CASSRWAPGANTEAFF.

The J gene is TRBJ1-3, the V gene TRBV5-4; a weak D match, TRBD1 (5 bases). V shed 7 bases and J shed 4 bases, with 12 bases lying between them. In germline, CDR1 is SGHNT, CDR2 YYREEE (reference sequence). This CDR3 is 13 amino acids long. DNA of the CDR3: TGTGCCAGCGGGACGGGGGGAGGAAACACCATATATTTT. It specifies CASGTGGGNTIYF.

The chain recombines TRBV9 with TRBJ1-6; D gene unclear. Per germline, CDR1 SGDLS and CDR2 YYNGEE. The V gene lost 1 base and the J gene lost 0 bases, with 5 bases spanning the gap. The CDR3 totals 15 residues. In DNA form, the CDR3 reads TGTGCCAGCAGCGTAAGGAGCTCCTATAATTCACCCCTCCACTTT. Its translation is CASSVRSSYNSPLHF.

The gene calls are TRBV2 and TRBJ2-5; 7 bases line up with TRBD1. Unmatched junction bases numbered 6, after V lost 6 bases and J lost 2 bases. The CDR3 is 14 residues long. CDR1 and CDR2 from the germline V gene are SNHLY and FYNNEI. CDR3 loop: CASSGTAIQETQYF. The CDR3 DNA follows: TGTGCCAGCAGCGGGACAGCCATACAAGAGACCCAGTACTTC.